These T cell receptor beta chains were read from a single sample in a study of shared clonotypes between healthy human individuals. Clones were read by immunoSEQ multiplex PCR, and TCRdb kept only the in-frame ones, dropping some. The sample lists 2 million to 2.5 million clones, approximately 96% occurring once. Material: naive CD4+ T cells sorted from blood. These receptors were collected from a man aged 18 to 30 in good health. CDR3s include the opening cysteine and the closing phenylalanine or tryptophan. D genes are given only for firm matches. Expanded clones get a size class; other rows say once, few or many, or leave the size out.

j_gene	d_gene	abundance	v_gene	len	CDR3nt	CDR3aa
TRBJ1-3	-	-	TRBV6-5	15	TGTGCCAGCCGACGTCAGGGTGGCTTTGGAAACACCATATATTTT	CASRRQGGFGNTIYF
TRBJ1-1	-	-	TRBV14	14	TGTGCCAGCAGCTACGCTCATTTGAACACTGAAGCTTTCTTT	CASSYAHLNTEAFF
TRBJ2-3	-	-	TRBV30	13	TGTGCCTGGAGTCGTGGCCTCACAGATACGCAGTATTTT	CAWSRGLTDTQYF
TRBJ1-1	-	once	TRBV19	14	TGTGCCAGTAGTATCGGGGCCATGAACACTGAAGCTTTCTTT	CASSIGAMNTEAFF
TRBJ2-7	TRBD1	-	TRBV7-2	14	TGTGCCAGCAGCCCGGACAGGGGGACCTACGAGCAGTACTTC	CASSPDRGTYEQYF
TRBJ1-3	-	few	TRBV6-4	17	TGTGCCAGCAGGGGGGTCACCATCCTTTACTCTGGAAACACCATATATTTT	CASRGVTILYSGNTIYF
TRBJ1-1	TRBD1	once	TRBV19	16	TGTGCCAGTAGTACGCAGGGGGTTTTGGTTTACACTGAAGCTTTCTTT	CASSTQGVLVYTEAFF
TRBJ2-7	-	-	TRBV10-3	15	TGTGCCATCAGTGGGGGCGGGATGAGCTCCTACGAGCAGTACTTC	CAISGGGMSSYEQYF
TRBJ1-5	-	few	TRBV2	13	TGTGCCAGCAGTGAAGTGGGGAATCAGCCCCAGCATTTT	CASSEVGNQPQHF
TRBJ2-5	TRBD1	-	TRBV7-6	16	TGTGCCAGCAGCATAGACCCCGGGACAGGGGAAGAGACCCAGTACTTC	CASSIDPGTGEETQYF
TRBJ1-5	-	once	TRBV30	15	TGTGCCTGGAGCCCTCTAGGGCAGATCAATCAGCCCCAGCATTTT	CAWSPLGQINQPQHF
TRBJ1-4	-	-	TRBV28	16	TGTGCCAGCAGTTTTTGGACACAGTCAACTAATGAAAAACTGTTTTTT	CASSFWTQSTNEKLFF
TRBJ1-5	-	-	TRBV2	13	TGTGCCAGCAGTAACGATGGCAATCAGCCCCAGCATTTT	CASSNDGNQPQHF
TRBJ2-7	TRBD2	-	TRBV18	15	TGTGCCAGCTCACCAGGGGGGACTAAGGTATACGAGCAGTACTTC	CASSPGGTKVYEQYF
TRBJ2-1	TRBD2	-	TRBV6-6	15	TGTGCCAGCAGTTGGGGACGGGGACTAGCAACTGAGCAGTTCTTC	CASSWGRGLATEQFF
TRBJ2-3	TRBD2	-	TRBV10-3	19	TGTGCCATCAAGAACCCGGGGCTAGCGGGAGGGCCGTCCGGAGATACGCAGTATTTT	CAIKNPGLAGGPSGDTQYF
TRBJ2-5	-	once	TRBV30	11	TGTGCCTACTCAGGGAAAGAGACCCAGTACTTC	CAYSGKETQYF
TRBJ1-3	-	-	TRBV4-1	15	TGCGCCAGCAGCCAAGAAGGGACTTCTGGAAACACCATATATTTT	CASSQEGTSGNTIYF
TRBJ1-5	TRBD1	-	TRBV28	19	TGTGCCAGCAGTTCGTGGACAGGGCAACTTCTTCGGAGCAATCAGCCCCAGCATTTT	CASSSWTGQLLRSNQPQHF
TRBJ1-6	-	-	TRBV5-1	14	TGCGCCAGCAGCTTGGGCTATTATAATTCACCCCTCCACTTT	CASSLGYYNSPLHF
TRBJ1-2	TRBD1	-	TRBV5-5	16	TGTGCCAGCAGCCCCGACAGGGGCGAAGCTAACTATGGCTACACCTTC	CASSPDRGEANYGYTF
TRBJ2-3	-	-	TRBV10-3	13	TGTGCCATCAGTCCCGGGACGTGGGATACGCAGTATTTT	CAISPGTWDTQYF
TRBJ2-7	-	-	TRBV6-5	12	TGTGCCAGCAGCCGAGTTGGATTCGGGCAGTACTTC	CASSRVGFGQYF
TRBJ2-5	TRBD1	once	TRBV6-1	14	TGTGCCAGCAGTGAAAACAGGGGTCAAGAGACCCAGTACTTC	CASSENRGQETQYF
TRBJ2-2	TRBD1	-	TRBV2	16	TGTGCCAGCACAAATCGTAGGGGACAGGGGTCCGGGGAGCTGTTTTTT	CASTNRRGQGSGELFF
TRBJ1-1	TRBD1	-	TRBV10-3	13	TGTGCCATCAGGACAGGGGGGAACACTGAAGCTTTCTTT	CAIRTGGNTEAFF
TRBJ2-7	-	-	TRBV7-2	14	TGTGCCAGCAGCTTAGAAATTAGCAGCTACGAGCAGTACTTC	CASSLEISSYEQYF
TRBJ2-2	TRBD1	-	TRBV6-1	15	TGTGCCAGCAGTGCTAGACAGGGGGTTACCGGGGAGCTGTTTTTT	CASSARQGVTGELFF
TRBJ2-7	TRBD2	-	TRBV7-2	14	TGTGCCAGCAGCGCTGGGGTGACCGGGGGGGAGCAGTACTTC	CASSAGVTGGEQYF
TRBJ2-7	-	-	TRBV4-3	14	TGCGCCAGCAGCCATCCCCCCCGCGGGATTGGGCAGTACTTC	CASSHPPRGIGQYF
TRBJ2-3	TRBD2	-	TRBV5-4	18	TGTGCCAGCAGCTGGGGCCCTAGCGGGGGGGCCTCGGCAGATACGCAGTATTTT	CASSWGPSGGASADTQYF
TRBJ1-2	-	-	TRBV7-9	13	TGTGCCAGCAGCCAGAGGGAGGGTATAGGCTACACCTTC	CASSQREGIGYTF